The source of this T cell receptor (beta chain) is a study of control samples from healthy donors and cancer patients. This CDR3 contains 15 residues. Germline-derived CDR1 and CDR2 are MGHDK and SYGVNS. Points on this clone: A junction end diverges from the germline sequence, so it may reflect a read error.

Using immunoSEQ multiplex PCR, the repertoire was profiled, and TCRdb retains in-frame clones only, with some absent. The table shows approximately 110,000 clones, with approximately 93% occurring only once. The source material was blood. The receptor comes from a woman younger than 35 in good health. The J gene is TRBJ2-5, the V gene TRBV25-1, with 9 bases fitting TRBD2. CDR3 amino acids: CASSAYLAGQGTQYF. CDR3 DNA sequence: TGTGCCAGCAGTGCCTATCTAGCGGGGCAAGGGACCCAGTACTTC.